The 30 T cell receptor beta chains below all came from one sample that was sequenced in a study of cytomegalovirus exposure and HLA in healthy donors. PCR employed 60 Vbeta and 13 Jbeta primers. Generated by immunoSEQ multiplex PCR, the TCRdb table keeps only in-frame clones and is missing some. The sample lists under 150,000 clones, 70% to 85% seen once, with under 2% in the top ten. The source material was PBMCs. These receptors were taken from a boy aged 5-17 years in good health and CMV-seronegative.

The chain couples TRBV15 to TRBJ2-7; 9 positions agree with TRBD2. The CDR3 consists of 11 residues. The V gene end was trimmed by 3 bases and the J gene end by 13 bases; junction bases not matched to a gene: 4. CDR1 is LNHNV, CDR2 YYDKDF, per germline (reference sequence). In DNA, the CDR3 is TGTGCCACCAGCAGCAGCGGGAGGAAATACTTC. Translating gives CATSSSGRKYF.

The chain joins TRBV5-5 to TRBJ2-7; 11 nucleotides agree with TRBD2. The CDR3 is 14 residues long. Germline V lookup: CDR1 SGHKS, CDR2 YYEKEE (reference sequence). V shed 2 bases and J 3 bases; nucleotides not matched to a gene: 1. CDR3 residues: CASSFTSGSYEQYF. Written as DNA, the CDR3 is TGTGCCAGCAGCTTTACTAGCGGGAGCTACGAGCAGTACTTC.

The gene calls are TRBV30 and TRBJ2-5; no definite D call. Germline V lookup: CDR1 GTSNPN, CDR2 SVGIG (reference sequence). The CDR3 runs to 12 residues. Trimming removed 1 base at V and 5 bases at J, with 8 bases between. The CDR3 is CAWSGVPETQYF. The CDR3, as DNA: TGTGCCTGGAGTGGAGTTCCGGAGACCCAGTACTTC.

The chain is built from TRBV27 and TRBJ2-4; possibly TRBD1 for D (5 bases). The CDR3 is made up of 17 amino acids. V was pared by 5 bases and J by 0 bases, with 17 bases between. Germline V gene sequence: CDR1 MNHEY, CDR2 SMNVEV (reference sequence). The DNA of the CDR3 is TGTGCCAGCAGTCTGGACACCCGAACGGTAGCCAAAAACATTCAGTACTTC. Protein: CASSLDTRTVAKNIQYF.

V and J are TRBV7-9 and TRBJ2-1; 9 bases align to TRBD2. In germline, CDR1 is SEHNR, CDR2 FQNEAQ (reference sequence). CDR3 length: 15 amino acids. The junction had 6 bases not matched to a gene; V was cut back by 2 bases and J by 7 bases. CDR3 region: CASSLLAGGQNEQFF. CDR3 DNA sequence: TGTGCCAGCAGCTTACTGGCGGGGGGGCAGAATGAGCAGTTCTTC.

The rearrangement joins TRBV10-3 to TRBJ1-1; no clear D. CDR1 is ENHRY and CDR2 is SYGVKD in the germline V gene. V was shortened by 10 bases and J by 1 base, with 10 bases between the two germline ends. This CDR3 comprises 12 residues. CDR3 in amino acids: CATNSENTEAFF. The CDR3 nucleotides read TGTGCCACCAATTCAGAGAACACTGAAGCTTTCTTT.

The V and J genes are TRBV9 and TRBJ1-3; D uncertain. CDR1 and CDR2 (germline): SGDLS, YYNGEE. Deletions cut 3 bases from V and 2 bases from J, with 12 bases between. This CDR3 has 15 residues. The CDR3 region is CASSGGGGTGNTIYF. CDR3 coding DNA: TGTGCCAGCAGCGGGGGAGGAGGGACTGGAAACACCATATATTTT. Full variable domain (remainder filled in from reference TRBV9 and TRBJ1-3): DSGVTQTPKHLITATGQRVTLRCSPRSGDLSVYWYQQSLDQGLQFLIQYYNGEERAKGNILERFSAQQFPDLHSELNLSSLELGDSALYFCASSGGGGTGNTIYFGEGSWLTVV.

The chain uses TRBV5-6 and TRBJ2-3, with 14 bases aligning to TRBD2. The J segment lost 4 bases and the V segment lost 1 base, leaving 2 bases of the junction unmatched. Germline V gene sequence: CDR1 SGHDT, CDR2 YYEEEE. The CDR3 is 16 amino acids. CDR3 protein: CASSLRLAGGADTQYF. CDR3 bases: TGTGCCAGCAGCTTGAGACTAGCGGGAGGGGCAGATACGCAGTATTTT.

The V call is TRBV23-1, the J call TRBJ2-7, with 14 bases that match TRBD2. TRBV23-1 has ORF status, its function being uncertain. The CDR3 consists of 17 residues. The J segment lost 0 bases and the V segment lost 7 bases, leaving 8 bases of the junction unmatched. The CDR3 reads CASTRGTSGGSSYEQYF. For the CDR3, the DNA is TGCGCCAGCACCCGCGGGACTAGCGGGGGTAGCTCCTACGAGCAGTACTTC.

This sequence joins TRBV19 and TRBJ1-1, with 8 bases identical to TRBD1. CDR1 and CDR2 (germline): LNHDA, SQIVND (reference sequence). Trimming at V came to 6 bases and at J to 6 bases, leaving 6 bases not matched to a gene. This CDR3 is 13 amino acids long. The CDR3 spells CASSDRGWSEAFF. The CDR3 coding sequence is TGTGCCAGTAGCGACAGGGGTTGGTCTGAAGCTTTCTTT.

The rearrangement links TRBV7-9 to TRBJ2-5; 14 bases are a match to TRBD2. CDR1 and CDR2 from the germline V gene are SEHNR and FQNEAQ (reference sequence). V was pared by 5 bases and J by 2 bases, with 7 bases of the junction left unmatched. The CDR3 runs to 17 residues. The CDR3 is CASSPRTSGGRQETQYF. The CDR3 nucleotides read TGTGCCAGCAGCCCTCGGACTAGCGGGGGGCGGCAAGAGACCCAGTACTTC.

In its sample, this clone was seen once. The chain joins TRBV5-1 to TRBJ1-5, with 7 bases aligning to TRBD1. The CDR3 is 16 residues long. Germline assignment: CDR1 SGHRS and CDR2 YFSETQ. V shed 0 bases, J shed 1 base, and the junction held 4 bases outside the gene matches. This CDR3 reads CASSLEPGGSNQPQHF. Here the CDR3 DNA reads TGCGCCAGCAGCTTGGAGCCAGGGGGAAGCAATCAGCCCCAGCATTTT.

This clone showed up just once. The junction departs from the called germline gene at one end, perhaps through a read error. The gene calls are TRBV7-9 and TRBJ1-2; 9 nucleotides line up with TRBD1. The V gene's germline CDR1 is SEHNR and CDR2 FQNEAQ (reference sequence). CDR3 length equals 14 residues. CDR3 sequence reads: CASTGDRVNYGYPF. The CDR3 nucleotides read TGTGCCAGCACGGGGGACAGGGTGAACTATGGCTACCCCTTC. Using reference TRBV7-9 and TRBJ1-2 for the parts outside the CDR3, the full variable domain is DTGVSQNPRHKITKRGQNVTFRCDPISEHNRLYWYRQTLGQGPEFLTYFQNEAQLEKSRLLSDRFSAERPKGSFSTLEIQRTEQGDSAMYLCASTGDRVNYGYPFGSGTRLTVV.

This chain uses TRBV7-9 with TRBJ2-7, with 9 nucleotides matching TRBD2. Germline CDR1 is SEHNR and CDR2 is FQNEAQ (reference sequence). Trimming at V came to 5 bases and at J to 0 bases, leaving 5 bases not matched to a gene. The CDR3 sequence is 15 residues long. In DNA, the CDR3 is TGTGCCAGCAGCCCGGGACTAGCAATCTCCTACGAGCAGTACTTC. This encodes CASSPGLAISYEQYF. The whole variable domain, remainder taken from reference TRBV7-9 and TRBJ2-7, is DTGVSQNPRHKITKRGQNVTFRCDPISEHNRLYWYRQTLGQGPEFLTYFQNEAQLEKSRLLSDRFSAERPKGSFSTLEIQRTEQGDSAMYLCASSPGLAISYEQYFGPGTRLTVT.

The chain employs TRBV7-3 and TRBJ1-1; D not resolved. Germline V gives CDR1 SGHTA, CDR2 FQGTGA. Trimming pared 5 bases from V and 6 bases from J, leaving 13 bases between. This CDR3 has 13 residues. The CDR3 DNA is TGTGCCAGCAGCGGAGGGTCTAACTCTGAAGCTTTCTTT. Translation: CASSGGSNSEAFF. Combining the CDR3 with reference TRBV7-3 and TRBJ1-1 gives the whole variable domain GAGVSQTPSNKVTEKGKYVELRCDPISGHTALYWYRQSLGQGPEFLIYFQGTGAADDSGLPNDRFFAVRPEGSVSTLKIQRTERGDSAVYLCASSGGSNSEAFFGQGTRLTVV.

V is TRBV5-6 and J is TRBJ2-7; 8 bases are shared with TRBD2. The V and J ends lost 0 bases and 7 bases, in that order; junction bases with no gene match: 6. CDR1 SGHDT and CDR2 YYEEEE come from the germline V gene. This CDR3 comprises 14 residues. For the CDR3, the DNA is TGTGCCAGCAGCTTGGCGGGAGGGCCGGGGGAGCAGTACTTC. Translated: CASSLAGGPGEQYF.

A single count supports this clone. The CDR3 spells CASSQVYRAHNSPLHF. The CDR3 DNA sequence: TGCGCCAGCAGCCAAGTTTACAGGGCCCATAATTCACCCCTCCACTTT. The genes are TRBV4-3 and TRBJ1-6; D is possibly TRBD1 (6 bases). Trimming removed 1 base from V and 5 bases from J, with 12 bases in between. The CDR3 runs 16 residues. Germline CDR1 reads LGHNA; CDR2 reads YSLEER.

This CDR3 is CASSVGGVMKQETQYF. The CDR3 DNA is TGTGCCAGCAGCGTAGGAGGCGTGATGAAACAAGAGACCCAGTACTTC. The chain employs TRBV9 and TRBJ2-5; D is uncertain. CDR1 and CDR2 (germline): SGDLS, YYNGEE. V lost 0 bases to trimming and J lost 2 bases, with 14 bases between them. The CDR3 totals 16 residues.

This clone was recorded a few times. This chain uses TRBV2 with TRBJ1-4; D not resolved. This CDR3 has 13 residues. The germline V and J ends were trimmed by 4 bases and 3 bases, with 6 bases remaining between them. Per germline, CDR1 SNHLY and CDR2 FYNNEI. CDR3 residues: CASSVRSNEKLFF. The CDR3 nucleotides read TGTGCCAGCAGTGTCAGATCTAATGAAAAACTGTTTTTT.

This clone was counted once. V is TRBV6-5 and J is TRBJ2-2, with D possibly being TRBD1 (5 bases). V was shortened by 5 bases and J by 1 base, with 8 bases between the two germline ends. The germline V gene has CDR1 MNHEY and CDR2 SVGAGI. The CDR3 covers 14 residues. The CDR3 region has the DNA TGTGCCAGCAGTATAACAGGGAACACCGGGGAGCTGTTTTTT. This gives the protein CASSITGNTGELFF.

The chain has TRBV7-6 and TRBJ2-1; D uncertain. CDR1 SGHVS and CDR2 FNYEAQ come from the germline V gene. The CDR3 has 15 amino acids. Trimming cost V 5 bases and J 0 bases, with 11 bases left between them. CDR3 nucleotides: TGTGCCAGCAGCACCGTAAAGAGCTCCTACAATGAGCAGTTCTTC. Amino acids: CASSTVKSSYNEQFF.

The chain carries TRBV6-6 and TRBJ2-7; D perhaps matches TRBD1 (6 bases). V dropped 0 bases and J dropped 0 bases, with 12 bases sitting between them. This CDR3 comprises 16 residues. The germline V gene encodes CDR1 MNHNY and CDR2 SVGAGI (reference sequence). The CDR3 sequence is CASSYSVGQNSYEQYF. The CDR3 DNA reads TGTGCCAGCAGTTACTCCGTCGGACAGAACTCCTACGAGCAGTACTTC.

The V gene is TRBV7-8, the J gene TRBJ2-7; D is ambiguous. With 1 base removed from V and 4 bases from J, the gap between germline ends came to 5 bases. This CDR3 has 12 amino acids. Germline CDR1 and CDR2: SGHVS and FQNEAQ. In nucleotides, the CDR3 is TGTGCCAGCAGCTTAGACTATTACGAGCAGTACTTC. It encodes CASSLDYYEQYF.

The CDR3 loop reads CASSLSGAGIYEQYF. The CDR3, as DNA: TGCGCCAGCAGCTTGTCTGGGGCAGGGATCTACGAGCAGTACTTC. J is TRBJ2-7 and V is TRBV5-1; D possibly corresponds to TRBD1 (5 bases). CDR3 length equals 15 residues. Trimming pared 1 base from V and 3 bases from J, leaving 14 bases between. Germline values: CDR1 SGHRS, CDR2 YFSETQ.

This clone has a handful of counts. V is TRBV6-5 and J is TRBJ1-2; D is unclear. Germline V gene data show CDR1 as MNHEY and CDR2 as SVGAGI. Deletions cut 6 bases from V and 6 bases from J, with 8 bases between. The CDR3 totals 11 residues. The CDR3, as DNA: TGTGCCAGCAGAGATGCAGATGGCTACACCTTC. This translates into CASRDADGYTF.

V is TRBV25-1 and J is TRBJ2-1; TRBD1 matches 9 bases. V lost 4 bases, J lost 6 bases, and 1 base stayed unmatched. The CDR3 is 13 amino acids. The germline V gene has CDR1 MGHDK and CDR2 SYGVNS. The CDR3 DNA reads as TGTGCCAGCAGTGGGACAGGGGCCAATGAGCAGTTCTTC. Amino acid sequence: CASSGTGANEQFF. The full variable domain, completed using reference TRBV25-1 and TRBJ2-1, is EADIYQTPRYLVIGTGKKITLECSQTMGHDKMYWYQQDPGMELHLIHYSYGVNSTEKGDLSSESTVSRIRTEHFPLTLESARPSHTSQYLCASSGTGANEQFFGPGTRLTVL.

The chain uses TRBV7-8 and TRBJ1-5; D might be TRBD1 (5 bases). The CDR3 has 16 residues. Trimming pared 5 bases from V and 7 bases from J, leaving 21 bases between. Germline loops: CDR1 SGHVS, CDR2 FQNEAQ. The DNA of the CDR3 is TGTGCCAGCAGCGCCCCCGACGGGGGAACGAGCCAGCCCCAGCATTTT. Residues: CASSAPDGGTSQPQHF.

The gene calls are TRBV5-1 and TRBJ1-1, with 8 bases fitting TRBD1. This CDR3 has 15 residues. Germline V gene lookup returns CDR1 SGHRS and CDR2 YFSETQ. With V trimmed by 4 bases and J by 6 bases, 11 bases remained unmatched. In nucleotides, the CDR3 is TGCGCCAGCAGCGTAGACAGGGGAGGACTATCTGAAGCTTTCTTT. It translates to CASSVDRGGLSEAFF.

V gene TRBV4-2 combines with J gene TRBJ2-1; D might be TRBD2 (6 bases). Germline loops: CDR1 LGHNA, CDR2 YNFKEQ. The V gene lost 1 base and the J gene lost 6 bases, with 16 bases spanning the gap. This CDR3 region has 16 residues. CDR3 in amino acids: CASSQAGVRFGNEQFF. As DNA, the CDR3 is TGTGCCAGCAGCCAAGCGGGGGTGAGGTTTGGCAATGAGCAGTTCTTC.

The V call is TRBV27, the J call TRBJ2-5, with D perhaps TRBD1 (5 bases). Germline V gene lookup returns CDR1 MNHEY and CDR2 SMNVEV (reference sequence). CDR3 length equals 12 residues. Deletions cut 3 bases from V and 7 bases from J, with 9 bases between. The CDR3 is CASSFQGGTQYF. The CDR3 nucleotides read TGTGCCAGCAGTTTCCAGGGCGGGACCCAGTACTTC.